The present T cell receptor (beta chain) was sequenced within a study of T cell responses to AZD1222 COVID-19 vaccine (dated by TCRdb to the early 2020s). Background for the entire study: AZD1222 recipients given second doses at about 4 weeks or at about 12 weeks were pooled, since spike-specific TCR depth and breadth were not found to differ between the two schedules. TCR sequencing covered 230 or so trial participants: 207 given two doses of AZD1222 and about 26 given two doses of MenACWY control vaccine. Trial participants were enrolled by age into subgroups of 18-55, 56-69 and 70-plus years, and 148, 28 and 57 TCR-sequenced participants, respectively, were included in these subgroups. General findings and caveats noted by the study authors: Only six AZD1222 recipients were SARS-CoV-2 seropositive at baseline, limiting conclusions about previously exposed vaccinees. The vaccine-associated CD4 TCRs covered the entire spike protein, and the dominant responses fell in regions 160-218 and 743-854. Reportedly, almost half of the unique spike-specific TCRs recognized epitopes lying outside the regions that are mutated in the B.1.351 and B.1.1.7 variants. After two AZD1222 doses, both the breadth and the depth of spike-specific TCRs were significantly higher than at day 0 and than in MenACWY recipients. Most participants were white British and females outnumbered males, and the authors suggested that clonal diversity may have been underestimated. The 56-69-year group was small, and its depth increase did not reach significance, likely because of low power. Because no day 14 peak-response samples were available, the repertoires could be characterized only after the peak T cell response.

The CDR3 regions of human TCRbeta chains were subjected to immunosequencing. In the paper's pipeline: TCRs in the repertoires were matched against a reference library of SARS-CoV-2-specific TCRs that had been generated with the MIRA antigen-specificity platform. Breadth meant the fraction of unique TCRs that were SARS-CoV-2-associated, whereas depth meant the fraction of total T cells that were SARS-CoV-2-associated. Using the MIRA data, every spike-specific TCR was mapped to the spike region that the TCR reacted to and assigned to either a CD4 or a CD8 class. Log10-transformed breadth and depth values were compared by one-way ANOVA with Sidak's multiple comparisons tests. Drawn from immuneACCESS, this table holds only the in-frame rearrangements with V and J called that TCRdb kept. Clones are partly lost; checked studies trace under half to an unresolved V gene and leave the rest unexplained. V, J and clone size derive from that table, while D and trimming were established from the DNA sequence. The sample has roughly 130,000 clones on record, about 85% of them singletons. The top ten constitute 1.4% to 1.5% of the sample.

Worth noting for this clone: The clone's antigen remains unknown. Base qualities are not provided; no much larger clone lies one nucleotide away.

The sample's time point label, decoded: baseline before first vaccination. Samples from vaccinated people were obtained from the UK trials COV001 and COV002, which included a single-blind randomized controlled phase 2/3 trial of AZD1222 (ChAdOx1 nCoV-19) in healthy adults. Trial participant PBMC samples were collected at day 0 and day 28 after the second dose for TCRbeta chain sequencing. A distance of 14 bases separates the germline ends of V and J, which lose 5 bases and 9 bases respectively. CDR1 and CDR2, per the germline V gene, are MNHEY and SVGAGI. The CDR3 starts with the cysteine, ends with the phenylalanine, and has 12 residues. Of the read, only the CDR3 DNA is kept; its 36 bases are in frame from base 1.

The sequence is built from TRBV6-5 and TRBJ2-7; the D gene is unclear. This material consisted of peripheral blood, taken on day 0 of AZD1222 vaccination. The clonotype comes from an adult in good health. The CDR3 amino acid sequence is: CASSHPGTGQYF. The DNA sequence is given as TGTGCCAGCAGTCACCCGGGTACGGGGCAGTACTTC.